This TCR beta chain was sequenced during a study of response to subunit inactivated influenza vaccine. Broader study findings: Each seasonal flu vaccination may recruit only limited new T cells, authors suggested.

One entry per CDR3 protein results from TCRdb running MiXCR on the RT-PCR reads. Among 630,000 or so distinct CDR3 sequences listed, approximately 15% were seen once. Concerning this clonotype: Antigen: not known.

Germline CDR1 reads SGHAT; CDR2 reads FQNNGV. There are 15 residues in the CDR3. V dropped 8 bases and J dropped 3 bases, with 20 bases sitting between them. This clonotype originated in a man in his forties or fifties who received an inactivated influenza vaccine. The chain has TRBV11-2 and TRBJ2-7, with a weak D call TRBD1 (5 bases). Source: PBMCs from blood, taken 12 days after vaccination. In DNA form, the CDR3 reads TGTGCCAGCCTCGGGTTCCGGCAGGGCCACTACGAGCAGTACTTC. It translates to CASLGFRQGHYEQYF.